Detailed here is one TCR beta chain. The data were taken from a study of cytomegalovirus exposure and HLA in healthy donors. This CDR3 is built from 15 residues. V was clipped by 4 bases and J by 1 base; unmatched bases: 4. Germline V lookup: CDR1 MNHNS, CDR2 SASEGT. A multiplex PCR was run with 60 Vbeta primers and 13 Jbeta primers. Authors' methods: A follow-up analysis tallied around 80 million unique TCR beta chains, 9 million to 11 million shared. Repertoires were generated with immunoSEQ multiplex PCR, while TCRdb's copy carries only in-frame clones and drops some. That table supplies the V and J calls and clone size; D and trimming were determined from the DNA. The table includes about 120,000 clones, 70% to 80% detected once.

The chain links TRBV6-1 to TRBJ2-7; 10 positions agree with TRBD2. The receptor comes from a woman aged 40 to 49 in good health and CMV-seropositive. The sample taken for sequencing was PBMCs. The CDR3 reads CASSGGLASSYEQYF. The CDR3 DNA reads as TGTGCCAGCAGTGGGGGACTAGCGAGTTCCTACGAGCAGTACTTC.